The 3 T cell receptor beta chains given below trace back to one sample, sequenced in a study of blood T cells in healthy people across ages. A second PCR, run for roughly 6 to 11 cycles, used a sample-barcoded 5' primer plus a J-beta primer mix. One entry per CDR3 protein, called by TCRdb with MiXCR from the 5' RACE reads. In the table there are over a million distinct CDR3 sequences, about 23% of which are singletons. These records were also assigned to another study, of T cells of mothers and their children.

The sample consisted of blood. These receptor sequences come from a girl aged 2-10 years in good health.

The sample holds a few counts of this clonotype. The chain carries TRBV28 and TRBJ2-7; D gene uncertain. This CDR3 is built from 13 residues. Trimming took 3 bases from V and 4 from J, leaving 10 bases between them. Germline V lookup: CDR1 MDHEN, CDR2 SYDVKM. CDR3 sequence: CASSFLGSYEQYF. DNA of the CDR3: TGTGCCAGCAGTTTTCTGGGATCTTACGAGCAGTACTTC. The full variable domain, rest sourced from reference TRBV28 and TRBJ2-7, is DVKVTQSSRYLVKRTGEKVFLECVQDMDHENMFWYRQDPGLGLRLIYFSYDVKMKEKGDIPEGYSVSREKKERFSLILESASTNQTSMYLCASSFLGSYEQYFGPGTRLTVT.

This clonotype was recorded a few times. The V and J genes are TRBV6-1 and TRBJ2-1; 7 bases are a match to TRBD2. CDR1 and CDR2 (germline): MNHNS, SASEGT. V lost 2 bases and J lost 3; bases outside the gene matches: 4. This CDR3 comprises 15 residues. CDR3 coding DNA: TGTGCCAGCAGTGAATCAGCGGGGCTCTACAATGAGCAGTTCTTC. Translated: CASSESAGLYNEQFF.

This rearrangement joins TRBV29-1 to TRBJ1-2, with a tentative D call TRBD1 (5 bases). Per germline, CDR1 SQVTM and CDR2 ANQGSEA. The CDR3 is made up of 16 amino acids. V shed 4 bases and J shed 6 bases, with 24 bases lying between them. The CDR3 DNA sequence: TGCAGCGTTGGATCCGACTCTACAGGTGTATTGGATGGCTACACCTTC. Translation: CSVGSDSTGVLDGYTF.